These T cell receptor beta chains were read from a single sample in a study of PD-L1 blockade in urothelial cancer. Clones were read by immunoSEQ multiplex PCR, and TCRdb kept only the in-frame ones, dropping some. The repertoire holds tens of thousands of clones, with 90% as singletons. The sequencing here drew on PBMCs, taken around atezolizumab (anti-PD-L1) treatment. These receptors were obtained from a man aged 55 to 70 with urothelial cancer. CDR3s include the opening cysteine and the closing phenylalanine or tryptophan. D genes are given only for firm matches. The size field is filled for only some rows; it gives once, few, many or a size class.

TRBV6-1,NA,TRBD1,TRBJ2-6,CASSDGQGASGANVLTF,TGTGCCAGCAGTGACGGACAGGGGGCGAGTGGGGCCAACGTCCTGACTTTC
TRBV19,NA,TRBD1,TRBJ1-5,CASSMVQGASGNQPQHF,TGTGCCAGTAGTATGGTTCAGGGGGCGAGTGGAAATCAGCCCCAGCATTTT
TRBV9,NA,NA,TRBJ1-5,CASSVGMINQPQHF,TGTGCCAGCAGCGTCGGGATGATTAATCAGCCCCAGCATTTT
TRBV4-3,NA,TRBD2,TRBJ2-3,CASSQDRPGGTSTDTQYF,TGCGCCAGCAGCCAAGATAGGCCGGGAGGGACTAGCACAGATACGCAGTATTTT
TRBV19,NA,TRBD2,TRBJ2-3,CASSTTVASGSPRVDTQYF,TGTGCCAGTAGTACCACGGTGGCTAGCGGGAGCCCTCGGGTAGATACGCAGTATTTT
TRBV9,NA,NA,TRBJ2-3,CASSVGGTDTQYF,TGTGCCAGCAGCGTAGGCGGCACAGATACGCAGTATTTT
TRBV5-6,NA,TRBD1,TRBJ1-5,CASILPGQPSDQPQHF,TGTGCCAGCATCCTACCGGGACAGCCATCGGATCAGCCCCAGCATTTT
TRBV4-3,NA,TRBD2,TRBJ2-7,CASSQSIQLGVGGGAYEQYF,TGCGCCAGCAGCCAATCAATCCAACTTGGGGTAGGCGGGGGGGCGTACGAGCAGTACTTC
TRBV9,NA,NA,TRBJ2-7,CASSVRGNPYEQYF,TGTGCCAGCAGCGTCCGGGGGAACCCCTACGAGCAGTACTTC
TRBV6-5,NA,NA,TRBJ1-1,CASIKSGNTEAFF,TGTGCCAGCATCAAATCCGGGAACACTGAAGCTTTCTTT
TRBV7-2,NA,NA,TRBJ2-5,CASNLGLRGQETQYF,TGTGCCAGCAACTTAGGGTTAAGGGGGCAAGAGACCCAGTACTTC
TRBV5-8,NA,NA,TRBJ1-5,CASRAPGGPIGAQHF,TGTGCCAGCAGAGCACCGGGAGGCCCCATCGGAGCCCAGCATTTT
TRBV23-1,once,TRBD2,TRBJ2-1,CASRGGEFLYNEQFF,TGCGCCAGCCGTGGGGGGGAGTTTCTCTACAATGAGCAGTTCTTC
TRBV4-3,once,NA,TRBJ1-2,CASSQARWTEGDYGYTF,TGCGCCAGCAGCCAAGCTCGCTGGACAGAGGGTGACTATGGCTACACCTTC
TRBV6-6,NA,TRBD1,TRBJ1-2,CASSRQGQTGYTF,TGTGCCAGCAGTCGACAGGGTCAAACTGGCTACACCTTC
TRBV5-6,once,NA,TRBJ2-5,CASSLPGREETQYF,TGTGCCAGCAGCCTTCCGGGCAGGGAAGAGACCCAGTACTTC
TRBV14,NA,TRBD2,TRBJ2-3,CASSQFRTSGPDTQYF,TGTGCCAGCAGCCAATTCAGAACTAGCGGGCCAGATACGCAGTATTTT
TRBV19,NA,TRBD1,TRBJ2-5,CASRRDSLRQETQYF,TGTGCCAGTAGACGGGACAGCCTGAGACAAGAGACCCAGTACTTC
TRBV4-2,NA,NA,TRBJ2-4,CASSQVGVVAKNIQYF,TGTGCCAGCAGCCAAGTCGGGGTGGTAGCCAAAAACATTCAGTACTTC
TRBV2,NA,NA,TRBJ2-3,CASRDSADTQYF,TGTGCCAGCCGGGACTCCGCCGATACGCAGTATTTT
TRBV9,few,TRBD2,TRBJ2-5,CASSVGSIRVGTSGDLATQYF,TGTGCCAGCAGCGTAGGCTCTATACGGGTGGGGACTAGCGGGGACCTGGCGACCCAGTACTTC
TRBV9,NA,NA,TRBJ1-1,CASSVVQEADTEAFF,TGTGCCAGCAGCGTAGTCCAGGAAGCGGACACTGAAGCTTTCTTT
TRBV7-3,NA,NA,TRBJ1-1,CASSQAGGTEAFF,TGTGCCAGCAGCCAGGCGGGGGGAACTGAAGCTTTCTTT
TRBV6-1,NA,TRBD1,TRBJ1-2,CASSGQGMDYGYTF,TGTGCCAGCAGTGGACAGGGGATGGACTATGGCTACACCTTC
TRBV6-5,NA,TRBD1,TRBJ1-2,CASTTGGTGVGYTF,TGTGCCAGCACCACAGGCGGGACAGGGGTTGGCTACACCTTC
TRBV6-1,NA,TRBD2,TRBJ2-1,CASRLAPGVDTEQFF,TGTGCCAGCAGACTAGCGCCCGGGGTAGATACTGAGCAGTTCTTC
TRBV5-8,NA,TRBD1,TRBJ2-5,CASSLQGVGETQYF,TGTGCCAGCAGCTTGCAGGGGGTAGGGGAGACCCAGTACTTC
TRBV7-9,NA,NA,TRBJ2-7,CASSLADREQYF,TGTGCCAGCAGCTTAGCCGACAGAGAGCAGTACTTC
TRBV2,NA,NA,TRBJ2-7,CASSESTVNEQYF,TGTGCCAGCAGTGAATCCACGGTGAACGAGCAGTACTTC
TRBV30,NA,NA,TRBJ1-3,CAFHRDSGNTIYF,TGTGCCTTCCACAGGGACTCTGGAAACACCATATATTTT
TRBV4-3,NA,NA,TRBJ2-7,CASSQARSYEQYF,TGCGCCAGCAGCCAAGCTAGGTCTTACGAGCAGTACTTC
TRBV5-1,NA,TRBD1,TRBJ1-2,CASSPPGQGEYGYTF,TGCGCCAGCAGCCCGCCGGGACAGGGGGAATATGGCTACACCTTC
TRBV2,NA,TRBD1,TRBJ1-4,CASRVTGGQEKLFF,TGTGCCAGCAGGGTGACAGGGGGTCAGGAAAAACTGTTTTTT
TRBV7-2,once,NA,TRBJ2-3,CASSLAPAGLTDTQYF,TGTGCCAGCAGCTTAGCGCCGGCGGGACTCACAGATACGCAGTATTTT
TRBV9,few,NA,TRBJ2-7,CASSPGGGTYEQYF,TGTGCCAGCAGCCCCGGCGGCGGGACCTACGAGCAGTACTTC
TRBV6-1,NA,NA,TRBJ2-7,CASSEASYEQYF,TGTGCCAGCAGTGAAGCCAGTTACGAGCAGTACTTC
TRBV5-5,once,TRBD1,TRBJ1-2,CASSWGADRGPANYGYTF,TGTGCCAGCAGCTGGGGGGCGGACAGGGGGCCTGCTAACTATGGCTACACCTTC
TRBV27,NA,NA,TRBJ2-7,CASSHRVKVNEQYF,TGTGCCAGCAGCCACCGGGTTAAGGTCAACGAGCAGTACTTC